This record looks at one T cell receptor (beta chain) sequence and its context. This record belongs to a study of control samples from healthy donors and cancer patients. Germline V gives CDR1 SGHRS, CDR2 YFSETQ. V lost 0 bases, J lost 2 bases, and 7 bases lay in between. CDR3 length equals 14 residues. Assay used: immunoSEQ multiplex PCR; TCRdb lists only in-frame clones, some missing. The sample shows roughly 98,000 clones, over 90% of them seen only once. V gene TRBV5-1 combines with J gene TRBJ2-3, with a possible D match to TRBD2 (5 bases). This TCR was recovered from a man younger than 35 in good health. Sequenced: blood. The DNA for the CDR3 is TGCGCCAGCAGCTTGGGAGGGCACACAGATACGCAGTATTTT. Its translation is CASSLGGHTDTQYF.